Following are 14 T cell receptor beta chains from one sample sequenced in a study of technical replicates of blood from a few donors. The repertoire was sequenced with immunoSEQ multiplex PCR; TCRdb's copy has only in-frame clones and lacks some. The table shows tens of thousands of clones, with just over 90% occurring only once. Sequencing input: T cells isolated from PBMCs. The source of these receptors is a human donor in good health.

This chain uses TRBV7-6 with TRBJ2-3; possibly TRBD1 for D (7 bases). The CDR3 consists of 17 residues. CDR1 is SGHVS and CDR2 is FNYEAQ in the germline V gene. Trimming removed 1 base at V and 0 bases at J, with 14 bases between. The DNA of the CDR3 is TGTGCCAGCAGCTTAGAGGGGGCTAGCGCAAGCACAGATACGCAGTATTTT. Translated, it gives CASSLEGASASTDTQYF.

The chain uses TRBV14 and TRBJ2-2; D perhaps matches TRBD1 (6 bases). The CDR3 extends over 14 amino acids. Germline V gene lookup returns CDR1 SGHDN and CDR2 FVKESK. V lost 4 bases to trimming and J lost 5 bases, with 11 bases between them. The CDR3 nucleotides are TGTGCCAGCAGCCTGAACAGGGTTACCGGGGAGCTGTTTTTT. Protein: CASSLNRVTGELFF.

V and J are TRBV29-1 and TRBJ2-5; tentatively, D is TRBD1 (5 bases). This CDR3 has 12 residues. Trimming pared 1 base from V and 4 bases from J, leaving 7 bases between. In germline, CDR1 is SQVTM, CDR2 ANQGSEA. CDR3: CSVEGQGETQYF. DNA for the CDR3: TGCAGCGTTGAAGGCCAGGGAGAGACCCAGTACTTC. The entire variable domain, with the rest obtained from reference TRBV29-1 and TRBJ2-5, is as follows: SAVISQKPSRDICQRGTSLTIQCQVDSQVTMMFWYRQQPGQSLTLIATANQGSEATYESGFVIDKFPISRPNLTFSTLTVSNMSPEDSSIYLCSVEGQGETQYFGPGTRLLVL.

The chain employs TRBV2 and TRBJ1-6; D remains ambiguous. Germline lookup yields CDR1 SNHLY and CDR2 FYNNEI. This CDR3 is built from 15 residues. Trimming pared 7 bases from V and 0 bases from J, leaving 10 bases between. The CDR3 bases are TGTGCCAGCAAGTTCGGGAGCTCCTATAATTCACCCCTCCACTTT. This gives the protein CASKFGSSYNSPLHF.

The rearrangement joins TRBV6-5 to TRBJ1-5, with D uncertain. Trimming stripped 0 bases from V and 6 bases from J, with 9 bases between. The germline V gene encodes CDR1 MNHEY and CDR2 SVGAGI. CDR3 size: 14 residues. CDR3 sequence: CASSYSILGQPQHF. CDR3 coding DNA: TGTGCCAGCAGTTACTCGATCCTAGGTCAGCCCCAGCATTTT.

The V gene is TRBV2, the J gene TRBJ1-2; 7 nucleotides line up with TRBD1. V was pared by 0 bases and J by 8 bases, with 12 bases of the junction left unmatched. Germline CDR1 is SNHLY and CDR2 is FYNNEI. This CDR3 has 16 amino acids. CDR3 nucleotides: TGTGCCAGCAGTGAAGCGCTTAGGACAGGTCTCAGGGGCTACACCTTC. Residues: CASSEALRTGLRGYTF.

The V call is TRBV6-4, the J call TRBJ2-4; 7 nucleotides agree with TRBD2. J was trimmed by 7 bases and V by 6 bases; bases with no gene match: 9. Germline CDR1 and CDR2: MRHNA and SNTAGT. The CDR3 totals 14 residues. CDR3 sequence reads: CASSRDYLSNIQYF. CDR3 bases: TGTGCCAGCAGCCGGGACTACTTGTCCAACATTCAGTACTTC.

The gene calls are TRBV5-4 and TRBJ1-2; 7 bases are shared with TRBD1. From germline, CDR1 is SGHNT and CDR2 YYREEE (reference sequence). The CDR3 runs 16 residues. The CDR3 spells CGNQRDSQGTDYGYTF. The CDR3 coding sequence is TGTGGAAATCAACGGGACAGCCAGGGGACCGACTATGGCTACACCTTC.

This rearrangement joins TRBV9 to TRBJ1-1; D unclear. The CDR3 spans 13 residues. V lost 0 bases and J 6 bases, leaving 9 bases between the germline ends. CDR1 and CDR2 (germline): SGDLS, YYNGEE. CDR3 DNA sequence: TGTGCCAGCAGCGTAGTGAGGTCCGCTGAAGCTTTCTTT. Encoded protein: CASSVVRSAEAFF.

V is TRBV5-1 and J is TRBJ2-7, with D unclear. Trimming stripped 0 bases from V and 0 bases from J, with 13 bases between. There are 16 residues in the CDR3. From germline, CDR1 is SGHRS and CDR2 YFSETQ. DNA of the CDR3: TGCGCCAGCAGCTTGGCCTCGGAGACCCACTCCTACGAGCAGTACTTC. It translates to CASSLASETHSYEQYF. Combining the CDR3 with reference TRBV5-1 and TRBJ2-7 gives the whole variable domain KAGVTQTPRYLIKTRGQQVTLSCSPISGHRSVSWYQQTPGQGLQFLFEYFSETQRNKGNFPGRFSGRQFSNSRSEMNVSTLELGDSALYLCASSLASETHSYEQYFGPGTRLTVT.

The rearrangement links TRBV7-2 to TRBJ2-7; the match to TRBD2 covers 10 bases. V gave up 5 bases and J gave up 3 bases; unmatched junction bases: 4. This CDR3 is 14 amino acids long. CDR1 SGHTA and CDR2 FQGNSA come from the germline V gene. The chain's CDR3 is CASSPGLAVYEQYF. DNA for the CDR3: TGTGCCAGCAGCCCCGGACTAGCGGTCTACGAGCAGTACTTC.

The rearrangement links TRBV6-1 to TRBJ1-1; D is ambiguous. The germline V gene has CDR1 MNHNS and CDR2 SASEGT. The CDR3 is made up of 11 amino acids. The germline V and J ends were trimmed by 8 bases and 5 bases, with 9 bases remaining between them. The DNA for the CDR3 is TGTGCCAGCGTGGCGGGAACTGAAGCTTTCTTT. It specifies CASVAGTEAFF.

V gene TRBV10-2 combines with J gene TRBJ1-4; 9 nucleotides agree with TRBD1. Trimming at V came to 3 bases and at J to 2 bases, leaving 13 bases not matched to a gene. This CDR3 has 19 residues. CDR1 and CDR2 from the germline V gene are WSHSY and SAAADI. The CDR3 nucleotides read TGCGCCAGCAGTGAACTTTTACCGGGACAGGGAGGCACTAATGAAAAACTGTTTTTT. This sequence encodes CASSELLPGQGGTNEKLFF.

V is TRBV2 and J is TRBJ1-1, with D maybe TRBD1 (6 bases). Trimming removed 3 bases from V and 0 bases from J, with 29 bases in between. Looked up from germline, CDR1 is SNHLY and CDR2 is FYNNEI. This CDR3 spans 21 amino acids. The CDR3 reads CASSEFYGQKPNETMNTEAFF. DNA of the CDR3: TGTGCCAGCAGTGAGTTCTATGGACAGAAACCCAACGAAACAATGAACACTGAAGCTTTCTTT.